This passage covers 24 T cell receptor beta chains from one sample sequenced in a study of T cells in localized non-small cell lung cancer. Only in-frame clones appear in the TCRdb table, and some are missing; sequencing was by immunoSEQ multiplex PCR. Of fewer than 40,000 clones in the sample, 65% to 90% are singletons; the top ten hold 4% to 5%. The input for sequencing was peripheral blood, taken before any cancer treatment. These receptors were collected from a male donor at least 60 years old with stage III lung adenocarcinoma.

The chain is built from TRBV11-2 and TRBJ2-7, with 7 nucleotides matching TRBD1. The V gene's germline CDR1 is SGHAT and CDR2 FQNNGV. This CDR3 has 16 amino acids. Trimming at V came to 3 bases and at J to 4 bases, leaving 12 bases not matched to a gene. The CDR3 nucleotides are TGTGCCAGCAGCTTCACCGACAGGGTTTCTGGTTACGAGCAGTACTTC. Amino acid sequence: CASSFTDRVSGYEQYF.

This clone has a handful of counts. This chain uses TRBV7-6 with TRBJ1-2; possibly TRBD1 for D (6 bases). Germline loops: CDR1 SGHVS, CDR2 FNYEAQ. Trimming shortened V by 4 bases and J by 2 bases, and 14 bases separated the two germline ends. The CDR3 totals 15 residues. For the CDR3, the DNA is TGTGCCAGCAGCTCCCCCGGGGGGGGCAACTATGGCTACACCTTC. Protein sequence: CASSSPGGGNYGYTF.

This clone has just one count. Here the CDR3 DNA reads TGTGCCAGCAGCTTACTGGGGACAGGCTCCTACGAGCAGTACTTC. Translating it yields CASSLLGTGSYEQYF. The V and J genes are TRBV7-9 and TRBJ2-7; TRBD1 matches at 8 bases. This CDR3 contains 15 residues. V lost 2 bases and J lost 0; bases outside the gene matches: 3. Per germline, CDR1 SEHNR and CDR2 FQNEAQ (reference sequence). The full variable domain, completed using reference TRBV7-9 and TRBJ2-7, is DTGVSQNPRHKITKRGQNVTFRCDPISEHNRLYWYRQTLGQGPEFLTYFQNEAQLEKSRLLSDRFSAERPKGSFSTLEIQRTEQGDSAMYLCASSLLGTGSYEQYFGPGTRLTVT.

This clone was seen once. CDR3 in amino acids: CASRPYRNYEQYF. The CDR3 nucleotides are TGTGCCAGCAGACCCTACAGAAACTACGAGCAGTACTTC. The chain combines TRBV2 with TRBJ2-7; D unclear. Trimming pared 6 bases from V and 3 bases from J, leaving 12 bases between. The germline gives CDR1 SNHLY, CDR2 FYNNEI. There are 13 residues in the CDR3.

The CDR3 sequence: CASTDPRGQMNTEAFF. DNA of the CDR3: TGTGCCAGCACCGACCCTAGGGGACAGATGAACACTGAAGCTTTCTTT. The J gene is TRBJ1-1, the V gene TRBV6-6, with 7 bases lining up with TRBD1. The junction had 11 bases not matched to a gene; V was cut back by 7 bases and J by 0 bases. The germline V gene has CDR1 MNHNY and CDR2 SVGAGI (reference sequence). CDR3 length: 16 amino acids.

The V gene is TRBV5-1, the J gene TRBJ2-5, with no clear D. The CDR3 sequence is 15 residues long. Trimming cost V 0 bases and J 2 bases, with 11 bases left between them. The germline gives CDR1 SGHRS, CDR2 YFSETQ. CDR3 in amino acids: CASSLVLAVQETQYF. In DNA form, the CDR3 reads TGCGCCAGCAGCTTGGTTTTGGCAGTGCAAGAGACCCAGTACTTC.

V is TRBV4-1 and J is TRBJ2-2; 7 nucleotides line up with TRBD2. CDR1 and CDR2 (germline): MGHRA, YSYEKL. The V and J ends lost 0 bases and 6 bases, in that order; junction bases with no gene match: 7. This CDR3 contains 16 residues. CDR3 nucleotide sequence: TGCGCCAGCAGCCAAGACTTGGGGGGGTTGGCCGGGGAGCTGTTTTTT. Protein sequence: CASSQDLGGLAGELFF.

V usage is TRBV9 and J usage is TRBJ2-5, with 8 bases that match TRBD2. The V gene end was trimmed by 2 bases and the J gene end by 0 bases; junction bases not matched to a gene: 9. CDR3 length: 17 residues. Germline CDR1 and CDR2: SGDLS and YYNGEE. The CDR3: CASSVSPSGGYQETQYF. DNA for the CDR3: TGTGCCAGCAGCGTTAGTCCCAGCGGGGGCTACCAAGAGACCCAGTACTTC. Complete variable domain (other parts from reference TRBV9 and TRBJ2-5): DSGVTQTPKHLITATGQRVTLRCSPRSGDLSVYWYQQSLDQGLQFLIQYYNGEERAKGNILERFSAQQFPDLHSELNLSSLELGDSALYFCASSVSPSGGYQETQYFGPGTRLLVL.

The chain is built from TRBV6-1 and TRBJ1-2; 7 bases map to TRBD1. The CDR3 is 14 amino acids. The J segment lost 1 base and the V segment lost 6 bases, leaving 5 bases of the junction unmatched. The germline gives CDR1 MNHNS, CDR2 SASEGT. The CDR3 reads CASRSGQNNYGYTF. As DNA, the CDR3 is TGTGCCAGCAGGTCGGGACAGAATAACTATGGCTACACCTTC.

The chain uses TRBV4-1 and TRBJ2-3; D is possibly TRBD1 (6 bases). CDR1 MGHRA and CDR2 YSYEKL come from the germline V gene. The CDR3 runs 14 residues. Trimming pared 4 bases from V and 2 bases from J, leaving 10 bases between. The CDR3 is CASSPTGDTDTQYF. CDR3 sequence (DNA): TGCGCCAGCAGCCCGACAGGAGACACAGATACGCAGTATTTT.

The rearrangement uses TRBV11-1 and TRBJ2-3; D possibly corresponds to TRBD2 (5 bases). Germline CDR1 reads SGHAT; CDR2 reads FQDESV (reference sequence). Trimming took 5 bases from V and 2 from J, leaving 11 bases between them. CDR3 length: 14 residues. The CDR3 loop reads CASSPGLVTDTQYF. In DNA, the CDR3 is TGTGCCAGCAGCCCTGGACTGGTCACAGATACGCAGTATTTT.

The CDR3 here is CASSEWETQYF. As DNA, the CDR3 is TGTGCCAGCAGTGAATGGGAGACCCAGTACTTC. This rearrangement joins TRBV2 to TRBJ2-5; D call uncertain. Trimming removed 2 bases at V and 5 bases at J, with 3 bases between. CDR3 size: 11 residues. The germline V gene encodes CDR1 SNHLY and CDR2 FYNNEI.

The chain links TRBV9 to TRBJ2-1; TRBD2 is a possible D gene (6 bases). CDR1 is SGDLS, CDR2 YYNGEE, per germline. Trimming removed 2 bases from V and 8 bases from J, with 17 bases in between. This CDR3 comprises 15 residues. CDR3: CASSVGGKIIDEQFF. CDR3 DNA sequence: TGTGCCAGCAGCGTGGGGGGTAAAATAATCGATGAGCAGTTCTTC.

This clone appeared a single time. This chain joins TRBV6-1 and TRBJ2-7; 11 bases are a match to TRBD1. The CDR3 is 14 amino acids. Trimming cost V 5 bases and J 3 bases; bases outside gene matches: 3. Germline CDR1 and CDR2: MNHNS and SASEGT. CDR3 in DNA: TGTGCCAGCAGTTGGGGGACAGGGGGCTACGAGCAGTACTTC. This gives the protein CASSWGTGGYEQYF.

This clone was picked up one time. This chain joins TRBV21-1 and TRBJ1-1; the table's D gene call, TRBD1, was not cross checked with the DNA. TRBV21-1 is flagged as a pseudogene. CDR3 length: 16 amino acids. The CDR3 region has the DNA TGTGCCAGCAGCGAACTATTTAAACAGGGGACCGGCGAAGCTTTCTTT. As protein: CASSELFKQGTGEAFF.

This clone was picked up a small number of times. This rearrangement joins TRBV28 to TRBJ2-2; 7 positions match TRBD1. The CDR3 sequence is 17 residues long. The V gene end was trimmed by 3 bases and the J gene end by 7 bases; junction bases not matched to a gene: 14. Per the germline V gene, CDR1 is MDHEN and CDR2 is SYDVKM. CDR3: CASSLSSGTVEIGELFF. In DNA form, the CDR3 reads TGTGCCAGCAGTTTGAGTTCTGGGACAGTAGAAATCGGGGAGCTGTTTTTT. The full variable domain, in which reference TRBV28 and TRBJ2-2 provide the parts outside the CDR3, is DVKVTQSSRYLVKRTGEKVFLECVQDMDHENMFWYRQDPGLGLRLIYFSYDVKMKEKGDIPEGYSVSREKKERFSLILESASTNQTSMYLCASSLSSGTVEIGELFFGEGSRLTVL.

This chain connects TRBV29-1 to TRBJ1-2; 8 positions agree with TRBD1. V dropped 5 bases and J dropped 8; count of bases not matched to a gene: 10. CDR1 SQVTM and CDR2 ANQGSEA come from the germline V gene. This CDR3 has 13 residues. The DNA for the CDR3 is TGCAGCGTTTTCGGGACAGGTGTTCTCGGCTACACCTTC. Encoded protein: CSVFGTGVLGYTF.

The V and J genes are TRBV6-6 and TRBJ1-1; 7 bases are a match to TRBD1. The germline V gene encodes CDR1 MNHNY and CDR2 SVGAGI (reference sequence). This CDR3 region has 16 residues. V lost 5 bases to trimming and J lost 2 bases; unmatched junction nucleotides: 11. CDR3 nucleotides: TGTGCCAGCAGTGCAACAGGGGTGAGGAGAAACACTGAAGCTTTCTTT. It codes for CASSATGVRRNTEAFF.

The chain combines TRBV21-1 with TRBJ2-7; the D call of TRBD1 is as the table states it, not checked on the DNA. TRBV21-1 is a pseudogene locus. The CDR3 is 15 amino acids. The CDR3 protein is CASSKKGTGSYEQYF. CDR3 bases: TGTGCCAGCAGCAAAAAAGGGACAGGGTCCTACGAGCAGTACTTC.

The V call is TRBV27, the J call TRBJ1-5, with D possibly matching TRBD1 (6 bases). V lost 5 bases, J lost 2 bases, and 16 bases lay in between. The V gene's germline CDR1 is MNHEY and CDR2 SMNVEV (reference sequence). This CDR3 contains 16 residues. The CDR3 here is CASSRTATGGNQPQHF. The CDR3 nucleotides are TGTGCCAGCAGTCGCACAGCGACAGGCGGCAATCAGCCCCAGCATTTT.

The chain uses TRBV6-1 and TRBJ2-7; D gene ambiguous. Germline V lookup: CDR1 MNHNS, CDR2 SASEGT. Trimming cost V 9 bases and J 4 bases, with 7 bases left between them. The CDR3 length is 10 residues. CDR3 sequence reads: CASSLYEQYF. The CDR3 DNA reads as TGTGCCAGTTCCCTATACGAGCAGTACTTC.

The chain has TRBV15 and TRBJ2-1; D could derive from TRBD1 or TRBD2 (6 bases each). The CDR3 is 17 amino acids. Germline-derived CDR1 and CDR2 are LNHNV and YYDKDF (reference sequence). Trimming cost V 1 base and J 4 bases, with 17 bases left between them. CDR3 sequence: CATSRAVGGQGYNEQFF. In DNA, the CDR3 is TGTGCCACCAGCAGAGCAGTCGGGGGCCAGGGGTACAATGAGCAGTTCTTC.

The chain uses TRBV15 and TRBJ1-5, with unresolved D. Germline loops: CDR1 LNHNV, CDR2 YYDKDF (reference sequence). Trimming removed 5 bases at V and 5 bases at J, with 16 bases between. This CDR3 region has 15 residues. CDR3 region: CATSEATGIHQPQHF. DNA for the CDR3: TGTGCCACCAGCGAGGCGACGGGTATTCATCAGCCCCAGCATTTT.

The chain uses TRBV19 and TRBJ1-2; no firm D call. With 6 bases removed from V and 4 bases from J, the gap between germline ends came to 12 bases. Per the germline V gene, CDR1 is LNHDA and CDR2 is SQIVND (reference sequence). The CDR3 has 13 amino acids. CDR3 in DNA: TGTGCCAGTAGGGAGGGAGGAATCTATGGCTACACCTTC. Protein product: CASREGGIYGYTF.